The entry that follows covers one T cell receptor beta chain sequence. These data are taken from a study of shared clonotypes between healthy human individuals. The run depth of the assay was deep. Over several immunoSEQ plates, each subset's genomic DNA was distributed in even portions. Every unsorted PBMC PCR replicate was loaded with around 0.3 ug DNA, roughly 30,000 T cell genomes. The unsorted PBMC sample used ten immunoSEQ deep assay plates. Some clones are missing from TCRdb's copy, which holds only in-frame ones; the method was immunoSEQ multiplex PCR. This table has some 470,000 clones, around 78% appearing once. The V and J ends lost 0 bases and 3 bases, in that order; junction bases with no gene match: 2. The CDR3 has 16 amino acids. Germline CDR1 MGHRA, CDR2 YSYEKL.

V usage is TRBV4-1 and J usage is TRBJ2-3; 11 bases fit TRBD2. This TCR came from a woman aged 40 to 50 in good health. Some clones in this sample may be carry-over from other donors' samples. Sequencing was carried out using PBMCs. The CDR3 protein is CASSQELAGVTDTQYF. As DNA, the CDR3 is TGCGCCAGCAGCCAAGAACTAGCGGGAGTGACAGATACGCAGTATTTT.